This is a list of T cell receptor beta chains from one sample in a study of CD8 T cells in Susac syndrome. TCRdb used MiXCR to reprocess the immunoSEQ multiplex PCR reads, holding one entry per CDR3 protein. Here the sample spans some 150,000 distinct CDR3 sequences, approximately 93% being singletons. The sequenced sample was CD8+ T cells from PBMCs. These TCRs come from a human donor with multiple sclerosis. CDR3s include the opening cysteine and the closing phenylalanine or tryptophan. The D gene is left open where the match is weak. Part of the rows lack a size; the others show once, few, many or a class for expanded clones.

v_gene: TRBV25-1
d_gene: -
abundance: -
j_gene: TRBJ2-3
CDR3aa: CASSAVRDVWDTDTQYF
CDR3nt: TGTGCCAGCAGTGCGGTGCGGGATGTCTGGGACACAGATACGCAGTATTTT

v_gene: TRBV27
d_gene: TRBD2
abundance: once
j_gene: TRBJ2-3
CDR3aa: CASSSGLAGYTDTQYF
CDR3nt: TGTGCCAGCAGTTCCGGACTAGCGGGGTACACAGATACGCAGTATTTT

v_gene: TRBV27
d_gene: -
abundance: once
j_gene: TRBJ2-4
CDR3aa: CASSLSMGTKNIQYF
CDR3nt: TGTGCCAGCAGTTTATCAATGGGGACCAAAAACATTCAGTACTTC

v_gene: TRBV12-3/TRBV12-4
d_gene: -
abundance: -
j_gene: TRBJ2-7
CDR3aa: CASSSTGTSYEQYF
CDR3nt: TGTGCCAGCAGTTCTACGGGAACCTCCTACGAGCAGTACTTC

v_gene: TRBV6-2/TRBV6-3
d_gene: TRBD2
abundance: -
j_gene: TRBJ2-7
CDR3aa: CASSRTSSEQYF
CDR3nt: TGTGCCAGCAGTCGGACTAGCAGCGAGCAGTACTTC

v_gene: TRBV27
d_gene: -
abundance: -
j_gene: TRBJ2-7
CDR3aa: CASSLQVTSSNEQYF
CDR3nt: TGTGCCAGCAGTTTACAAGTAACGTCATCCAACGAGCAGTACTTC

v_gene: TRBV7-2
d_gene: -
abundance: -
j_gene: TRBJ2-7
CDR3aa: CASSAPEQGFHEQYF
CDR3nt: TGTGCCAGCAGCGCCCCGGAACAGGGTTTCCACGAGCAGTACTTC

v_gene: TRBV23-1
d_gene: -
abundance: -
j_gene: TRBJ1-4
CDR3aa: CASTRFGEKLFF
CDR3nt: TGCGCCAGCACCCGGTTCGGGGAAAAACTGTTTTTT

v_gene: TRBV12-5
d_gene: TRBD1
abundance: -
j_gene: TRBJ2-7
CDR3aa: CASGSGTGGGEQYF
CDR3nt: TGTGCTAGTGGTTCCGGGACAGGGGGCGGTGAGCAGTACTTC

v_gene: TRBV14
d_gene: TRBD1
abundance: -
j_gene: TRBJ2-3
CDR3aa: CASSQTHATGSTDTQYF
CDR3nt: TGTGCCAGCAGCCAAACTCACGCGACAGGGTCCACAGATACGCAGTATTTT

v_gene: TRBV27
d_gene: -
abundance: -
j_gene: TRBJ2-3
CDR3aa: CASSLSISDTQYF
CDR3nt: TGTGCCAGCAGTTTATCGATCTCAGATACGCAGTATTTT

v_gene: TRBV7-3
d_gene: -
abundance: once
j_gene: TRBJ2-5
CDR3aa: CASSSQGKETQYF
CDR3nt: TGTGCCAGCAGCTCACAGGGAAAAGAGACCCAGTACTTC

v_gene: TRBV3-1
d_gene: -
abundance: -
j_gene: TRBJ1-1
CDR3aa: CASSPRNPNTEAFF
CDR3nt: TGTGCCAGCAGCCCCAGGAACCCGAACACTGAAGCTTTCTTT

v_gene: TRBV7-9
d_gene: -
abundance: -
j_gene: TRBJ2-5
CDR3aa: CASSDSKQTQYF
CDR3nt: TGTGCCAGCAGCGACTCAAAGCAGACCCAGTACTTC

v_gene: TRBV5-4
d_gene: TRBD2
abundance: -
j_gene: TRBJ2-3
CDR3aa: CASSSSGLGTDTQYF
CDR3nt: TGTGCCAGCAGCTCTTCGGGACTAGGCACAGATACGCAGTATTTT

v_gene: TRBV18
d_gene: -
abundance: once
j_gene: TRBJ2-1
CDR3aa: CASSPPLAFNEQFF
CDR3nt: TGTGCCAGCTCACCACCTTTAGCGTTCAATGAGCAGTTCTTC

v_gene: TRBV9
d_gene: -
abundance: -
j_gene: TRBJ2-6
CDR3aa: CASSLRVSGANVLTF
CDR3nt: TGTGCCAGCAGCCTTCGGGTCTCTGGGGCCAACGTCCTGACTTTC

v_gene: TRBV12-5
d_gene: -
abundance: -
j_gene: TRBJ1-5
CDR3aa: CASVDSPSQPQHF
CDR3nt: TGTGCTAGTGTTGACTCGCCGAGTCAGCCCCAGCATTTT

v_gene: TRBV12-3/TRBV12-4
d_gene: -
abundance: -
j_gene: TRBJ1-2
CDR3aa: CASSLGGLSYGYTF
CDR3nt: TGTGCCAGCAGTTTGGGGGGGCTGAGCTATGGCTACACCTTC

v_gene: TRBV29-1
d_gene: TRBD1
abundance: -
j_gene: TRBJ2-7
CDR3aa: CSFGRDRSYEQYF
CDR3nt: TGCAGCTTCGGCCGGGACAGATCCTACGAGCAGTACTTC

v_gene: TRBV29-1
d_gene: -
abundance: -
j_gene: TRBJ2-1
CDR3aa: CSVEGAWGSSYNEQFF
CDR3nt: TGCAGCGTTGAAGGGGCATGGGGTAGCTCCTACAATGAGCAGTTCTTC

v_gene: TRBV9
d_gene: TRBD1
abundance: -
j_gene: TRBJ2-7
CDR3aa: CASSVSWQGQYEQYF
CDR3nt: TGTGCCAGCAGCGTAAGTTGGCAGGGACAGTACGAGCAGTACTTC

v_gene: TRBV27
d_gene: -
abundance: -
j_gene: TRBJ1-2
CDR3aa: CASSPAGTRQIDGYTF
CDR3nt: TGTGCCAGCAGCCCCGCCGGGACCCGACAAATCGATGGCTACACCTTC

v_gene: TRBV20-1
d_gene: -
abundance: -
j_gene: TRBJ1-2
CDR3aa: CSARHRDTYGYTF
CDR3nt: TGCAGTGCTAGGCACAGGGATACCTATGGCTACACCTTC

v_gene: TRBV9
d_gene: -
abundance: once
j_gene: TRBJ2-1
CDR3aa: CASRTGDAPREQFF
CDR3nt: TGTGCCAGCAGGACTGGGGACGCCCCGCGTGAGCAGTTCTTC

v_gene: TRBV7-9
d_gene: -
abundance: -
j_gene: TRBJ2-3
CDR3aa: CASSSPLVGIFTDTQYF
CDR3nt: TGTGCCAGCAGCTCCCCTCTGGTAGGGATATTCACAGATACGCAGTATTTT

v_gene: TRBV4-1
d_gene: -
abundance: -
j_gene: TRBJ1-6
CDR3aa: CASSLPRGSTSPLHF
CDR3nt: TGCGCCAGCAGCCTCCCTCGCGGAAGTACTTCACCCCTCCACTTT

v_gene: TRBV4-3
d_gene: TRBD1
abundance: -
j_gene: TRBJ2-7
CDR3aa: CASSPGTGAEQYF
CDR3nt: TGCGCCAGCAGCCCCGGGACAGGGGCCGAGCAGTACTTC